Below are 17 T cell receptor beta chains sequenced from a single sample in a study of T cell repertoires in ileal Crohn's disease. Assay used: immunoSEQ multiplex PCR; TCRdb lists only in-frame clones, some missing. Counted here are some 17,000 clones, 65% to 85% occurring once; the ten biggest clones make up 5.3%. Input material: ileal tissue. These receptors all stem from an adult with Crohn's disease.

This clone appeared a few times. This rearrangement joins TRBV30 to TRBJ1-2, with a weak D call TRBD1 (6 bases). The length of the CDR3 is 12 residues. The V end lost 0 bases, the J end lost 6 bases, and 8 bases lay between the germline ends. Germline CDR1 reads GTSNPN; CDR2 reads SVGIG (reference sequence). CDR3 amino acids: CAWSVRDNGYTF. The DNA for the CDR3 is TGTGCCTGGAGTGTACGGGACAATGGCTACACCTTC.

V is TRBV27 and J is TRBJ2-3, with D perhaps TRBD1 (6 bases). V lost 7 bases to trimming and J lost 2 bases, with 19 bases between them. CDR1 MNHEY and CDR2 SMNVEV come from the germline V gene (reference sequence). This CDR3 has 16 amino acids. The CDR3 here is CASKIQGLRSTDTQYF. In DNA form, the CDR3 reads TGTGCCAGCAAGATACAGGGCCTTAGGTCCACAGATACGCAGTATTTT.

The CDR3 DNA sequence: TGCGCCAGCAAGGCAGGGGCGATAGCCGGGGAGCTGTTTTTT. It yields the protein CASKAGAIAGELFF. The genes are TRBV5-1 and TRBJ2-2; D may be TRBD1 (6 bases). This CDR3 spans 14 amino acids. Germline lookup yields CDR1 SGHRS and CDR2 YFSETQ. The V and J ends lost 6 bases and 6 bases respectively, with 15 bases between them.

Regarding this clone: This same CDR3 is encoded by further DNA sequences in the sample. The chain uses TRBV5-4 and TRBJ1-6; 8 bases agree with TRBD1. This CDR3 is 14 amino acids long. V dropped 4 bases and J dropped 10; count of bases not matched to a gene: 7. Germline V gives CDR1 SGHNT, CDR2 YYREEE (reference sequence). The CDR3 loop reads CASSPDRVRSPLHF. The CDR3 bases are TGTGCCAGCAGCCCGGACAGGGTCAGATCACCCCTCCACTTT.

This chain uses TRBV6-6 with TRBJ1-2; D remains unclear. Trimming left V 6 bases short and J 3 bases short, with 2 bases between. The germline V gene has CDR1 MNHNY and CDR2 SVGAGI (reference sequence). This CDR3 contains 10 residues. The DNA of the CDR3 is TGTGCCAGCAGCGACTATGGCTACACCTTC. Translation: CASSDYGYTF.

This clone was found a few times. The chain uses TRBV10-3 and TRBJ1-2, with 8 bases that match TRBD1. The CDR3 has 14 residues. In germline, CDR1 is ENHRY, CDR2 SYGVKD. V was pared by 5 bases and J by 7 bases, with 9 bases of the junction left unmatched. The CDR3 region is CAISSDRGIGGYTF. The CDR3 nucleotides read TGTGCCATCAGTTCTGACAGGGGAATAGGTGGCTACACCTTC.

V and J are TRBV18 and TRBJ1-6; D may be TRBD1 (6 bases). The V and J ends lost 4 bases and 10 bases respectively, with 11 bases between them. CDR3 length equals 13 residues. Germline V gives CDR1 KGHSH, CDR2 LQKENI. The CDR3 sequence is CASSQGDGSPLHF. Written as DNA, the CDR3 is TGTGCCAGCTCACAGGGGGACGGCTCACCCCTCCACTTT.

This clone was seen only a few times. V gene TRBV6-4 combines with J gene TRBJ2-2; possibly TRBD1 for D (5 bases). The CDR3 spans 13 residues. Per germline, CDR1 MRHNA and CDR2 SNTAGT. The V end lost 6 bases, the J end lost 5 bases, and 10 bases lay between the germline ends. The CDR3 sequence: CASSEGETGELFF. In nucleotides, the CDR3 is TGTGCCAGCAGCGAAGGGGAAACCGGGGAGCTGTTTTTT.

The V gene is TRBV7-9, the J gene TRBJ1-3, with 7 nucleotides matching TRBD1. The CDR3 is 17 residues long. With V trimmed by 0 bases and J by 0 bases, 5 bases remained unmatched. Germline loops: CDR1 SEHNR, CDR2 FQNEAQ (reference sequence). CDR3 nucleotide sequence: TGTGCCAGCAGCTTAGCTGGGACAGCACTCTCTGGAAACACCATATATTTT. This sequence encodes CASSLAGTALSGNTIYF.

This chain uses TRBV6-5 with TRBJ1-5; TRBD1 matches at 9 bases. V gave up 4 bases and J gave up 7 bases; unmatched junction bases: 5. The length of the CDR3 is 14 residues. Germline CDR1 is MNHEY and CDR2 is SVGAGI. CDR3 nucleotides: TGTGCCAGCAGTTCCGGGACAGGGTTCCAGCCCCAGCATTTT. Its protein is CASSSGTGFQPQHF.

In nucleotides, the CDR3 is TGCGCCAGCGCGCCGGGGGCCTACAATGAGCAGTTCTTC. The encoded protein is CASAPGAYNEQFF. The rearrangement uses TRBV5-1 and TRBJ2-1, with D maybe TRBD2 (6 bases). This CDR3 comprises 13 residues. Per the germline V gene, CDR1 is SGHRS and CDR2 is YFSETQ. With 7 bases removed from V and 2 bases from J, the gap between germline ends came to 10 bases. Variable domain in full (rest from reference TRBV5-1 and TRBJ2-1): KAGVTQTPRYLIKTRGQQVTLSCSPISGHRSVSWYQQTPGQGLQFLFEYFSETQRNKGNFPGRFSGRQFSNSRSEMNVSTLELGDSALYLCASAPGAYNEQFFGPGTRLTVL.

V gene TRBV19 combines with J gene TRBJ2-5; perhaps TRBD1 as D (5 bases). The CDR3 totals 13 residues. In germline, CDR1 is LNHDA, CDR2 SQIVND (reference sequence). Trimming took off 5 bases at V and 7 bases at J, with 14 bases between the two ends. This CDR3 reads CASSPDRSRTQYF. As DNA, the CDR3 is TGTGCCAGTAGTCCAGACAGATCAAGGACCCAGTACTTC. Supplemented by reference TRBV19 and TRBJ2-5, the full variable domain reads DGGITQSPKYLFRKEGQNVTLSCEQNLNHDAMYWYRQDPGQGLRLIYYSQIVNDFQKGDIAEGYSVSREKKESFPLTVTSAQKNPTAFYLCASSPDRSRTQYFGPGTRLLVL.

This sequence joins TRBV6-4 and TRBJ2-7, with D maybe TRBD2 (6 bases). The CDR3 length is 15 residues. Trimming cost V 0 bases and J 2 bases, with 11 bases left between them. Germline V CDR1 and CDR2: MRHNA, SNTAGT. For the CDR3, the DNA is TGTGCCAGCAGTGACTCACCTAGCGAGGCCTACGAGCAGTACTTC. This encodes CASSDSPSEAYEQYF.

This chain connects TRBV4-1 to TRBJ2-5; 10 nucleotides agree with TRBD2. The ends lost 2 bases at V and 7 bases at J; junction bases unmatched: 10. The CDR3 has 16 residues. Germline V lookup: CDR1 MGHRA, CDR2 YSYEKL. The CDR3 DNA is TGCGCCAGCAGCCAACAGCTTACTAGCGGGGAGGGGACCCAGTACTTC. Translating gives CASSQQLTSGEGTQYF.

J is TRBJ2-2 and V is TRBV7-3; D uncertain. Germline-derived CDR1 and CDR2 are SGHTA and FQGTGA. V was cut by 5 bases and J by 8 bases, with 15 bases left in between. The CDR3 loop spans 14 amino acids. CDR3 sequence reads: CASSPSRNTGELFF. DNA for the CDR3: TGTGCCAGCAGCCCCTCTAGAAATACTGGGGAGCTGTTTTTT. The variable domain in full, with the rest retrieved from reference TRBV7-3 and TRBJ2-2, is GAGVSQTPSNKVTEKGKYVELRCDPISGHTALYWYRQSLGQGPEFLIYFQGTGAADDSGLPNDRFFAVRPEGSVSTLKIQRTERGDSAVYLCASSPSRNTGELFFGEGSRLTVL.

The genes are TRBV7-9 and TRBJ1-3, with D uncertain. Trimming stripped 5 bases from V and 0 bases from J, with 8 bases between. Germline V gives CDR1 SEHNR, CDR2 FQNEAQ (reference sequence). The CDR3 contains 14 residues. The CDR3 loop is CASSPVPSGNTIYF. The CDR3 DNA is TGTGCCAGCAGCCCAGTCCCCTCTGGAAACACCATATATTTT.

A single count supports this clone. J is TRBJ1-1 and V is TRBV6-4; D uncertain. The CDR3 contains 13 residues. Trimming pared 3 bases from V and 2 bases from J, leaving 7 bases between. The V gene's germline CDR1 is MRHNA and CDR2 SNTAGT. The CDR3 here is CASSEAENTEAFF. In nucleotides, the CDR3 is TGTGCCAGCAGTGAGGCAGAAAACACTGAAGCTTTCTTT.